These T cell receptor beta chains were read from a single sample in a study of blood T cell repertoires in COVID-19. Some clones are missing from TCRdb's copy, which holds only in-frame ones; the method was immunoSEQ multiplex PCR. The table has some 120,000 clones, about 85% seen once. Material for sequencing was peripheral blood. The receptors originated from a man between 35 and 55 years old with acute or convalescent COVID-19. Both conserved end residues are part of each CDR3. D genes are given only for firm matches. The size field is filled for only some rows; it gives once, few, many or a size class.

cdr3_aa cdr3_nt j_call d_call clone_size v_call
CASSWTSGGRYTGELFF TGTGCCAGCAGCTGGACTAGCGGGGGGCGCTACACCGGGGAGCTGTTTTTT TRBJ2-2 TRBD2 - TRBV2
CASSQAGGRGNEQFF TGCGCCAGCAGCCAAGCCGGCGGGAGGGGTAATGAGCAGTTCTTC TRBJ2-1 TRBD2 - TRBV4-1
CATSDLGGASYGYTF TGTGCCACCAGTGATTTGGGGGGGGCGTCCTATGGCTACACCTTC TRBJ1-2 - - TRBV24-1
CASSPRDRVDTEAFF TGTGCCAGCAGCCCCAGGGACAGGGTGGACACTGAAGCTTTCTTT TRBJ1-1 TRBD1 - TRBV5-6
CASRYYYEQYF TGTGCCAGCAGATACTACTACGAGCAGTACTTC TRBJ2-7 - - TRBV28
CSARLAREQYF TGCAGTGCTAGACTAGCGCGCGAGCAGTACTTC TRBJ2-7 - - TRBV20-1
CASSLAGTGGGQETQYF TGCGCCAGCAGCTTGGCCGGGACAGGTGGAGGTCAAGAGACCCAGTACTTC TRBJ2-5 TRBD1 - TRBV5-1
CASSLTLAGGSEQFF TGTGCCAGCAGCTTAACACTAGCGGGGGGTAGTGAGCAGTTCTTC TRBJ2-1 TRBD2 - TRBV7-3
CASAKGQVGETQYF TGTGCCAGCGCGAAGGGACAGGTAGGGGAGACCCAGTACTTC TRBJ2-5 TRBD1 - TRBV10-3
CASSYEGLYGYTF TGTGCCAGCAGTTACGAGGGCCTCTATGGCTACACCTTC TRBJ1-2 - - TRBV6-5
CASSRPGQATNEKLFF TGTGCCAGTAGTCGCCCCGGACAGGCAACTAATGAAAAACTGTTTTTT TRBJ1-4 TRBD1 once TRBV19
CASSRAGTGNEKLFF TGCGCCAGCAGCCGAGCCGGGACAGGGAATGAAAAACTGTTTTTT TRBJ1-4 TRBD1 few TRBV4-3
CASSGGIPGLAKDTQYF TGTGCCAGCAGCGGGGGTATACCGGGACTAGCAAAAGATACGCAGTATTTT TRBJ2-3 TRBD2 - TRBV5-8
CASSPGLAGHTDTQYF TGTGCCAGCAGCCCCGGACTAGCGGGCCACACAGATACGCAGTATTTT TRBJ2-3 TRBD2 - TRBV7-6
CASSQKRDSYGYTF TGTGCCAGCAGCCAAAAAAGGGACAGCTATGGCTACACCTTC TRBJ1-2 TRBD1 - TRBV3-1/TRBV3-2
CASSSIAAPTDTQYF TGTGCCAGCAGCTCAATAGCGGCCCCCACAGATACGCAGTATTTT TRBJ2-3 - - TRBV5-5
CASSLSGRVHSPLHF TGTGCCAGCAGCTTATCGGGCAGGGTGCATTCACCCCTCCACTTT TRBJ1-6 - - TRBV7-9
CASSLRQATGELFF TGTGCCAGCAGCTTAAGGCAGGCCACCGGGGAGCTGTTTTTT TRBJ2-2 - once TRBV7-2
CASSILRRGGVDTQYF TGTGCCAGTAGTATCCTTCGGCGGGGGGGCGTGGATACGCAGTATTTT TRBJ2-3 TRBD2 - TRBV19
CASSPGHLTSGNTIYF TGTGCCAGCAGCCCGGGACACTTGACTTCTGGAAACACCATATATTTT TRBJ1-3 - - TRBV5-5
CASSLGRGREETQYF TGTGCCAGCAGCTTAGGCAGGGGAAGAGAAGAGACCCAGTACTTC TRBJ2-5 - - TRBV7-2
CASSYYGYNEQFF TGTGCCAGCAGTTACTACGGGTACAATGAGCAGTTCTTC TRBJ2-1 - - TRBV6-5
CASSRLDPGQGDQTQYF TGTGCTAGCAGCCGCCTTGATCCGGGACAGGGAGACCAGACCCAGTACTTC TRBJ2-5 TRBD1 - TRBV7-7
CATSRPLAGGIYEQYF TGTGCCACCAGCAGACCCTTGGCGGGGGGCATCTACGAGCAGTACTTC TRBJ2-7 TRBD2 - TRBV15
CASSLGPNRVEEAFF TGTGCCAGCAGCTTGGGTCCCAACAGGGTAGAGGAAGCTTTCTTT TRBJ1-1 - - TRBV5-8
CASSISRGAPYF TGTGCCAGTAGTATATCTCGGGGGGCTCCCTACTTC TRBJ2-7 - - TRBV19
CASSPSPGDAYEQYF TGTGCCAGCAGCCCGTCCCCAGGGGACGCCTACGAGCAGTACTTC TRBJ2-7 - - TRBV7-2
CSASRGNSNQPQHF TGCAGTGCTAGTAGGGGGAATAGCAATCAGCCCCAGCATTTT TRBJ1-5 - - TRBV20-1
CASRRSADSPLHF TGTGCCAGCAGGAGGTCTGCAGATTCACCCCTCCACTTT TRBJ1-6 - - TRBV6-5
CASSPDQTYEQYF TGTGCCAGCAGTCCTGATCAGACCTACGAGCAGTACTTC TRBJ2-7 - - TRBV12-3/TRBV12-4
CAAGGWDEQYF TGTGCCGCAGGTGGATGGGACGAGCAGTACTTC TRBJ2-7 - - TRBV6-6
CASSLIRQGHEQYF TGCGCCAGCAGCTTGATAAGACAGGGCCACGAGCAGTACTTC TRBJ2-7 TRBD1 - TRBV5-1
CAISESEQVRTDTQYF TGTGCCATCAGTGAGTCCGAACAGGTCCGCACAGATACGCAGTATTTT TRBJ2-3 - - TRBV10-3
CASSYGHLNTGELFF TGTGCCAGCAGTTATGGACATTTGAACACCGGGGAGCTGTTTTTT TRBJ2-2 - - TRBV6-6
CASSSTLGGAYEQYF TGTGCCAGCTCATCAACACTCGGGGGAGCCTACGAGCAGTACTTC TRBJ2-7 - - TRBV18
CASSLPGQLTGELFF TGCGCCAGCAGCTTACCGGGACAGTTAACCGGGGAGCTGTTTTTT TRBJ2-2 TRBD1 - TRBV5-1
CASSLVGDYEQYF TGTGCCAGCAGCTTAGTAGGGGATTACGAGCAGTACTTC TRBJ2-7 - - TRBV13
CASSWGQGWQYF TGCGCCAGCAGCTGGGGACAGGGCTGGCAGTACTTC TRBJ2-7 TRBD1 - TRBV5-1
CASTLQGKNTGELFF TGTGCCAGCACCTTACAGGGGAAGAACACCGGGGAGCTGTTTTTT TRBJ2-2 TRBD1 - TRBV2
CAISESRWRGRHGNTEAFF TGTGCCATCAGTGAGTCGAGGTGGCGGGGGCGACATGGGAACACTGAAGCTTTCTTT TRBJ1-1 - - TRBV10-3
CASSPERADTQYF TGTGCCAGCAGCCCGGAGCGCGCAGATACGCAATATTTT TRBJ2-3 - - TRBV11-3